The text below deals with one T cell receptor (beta chain). V was shortened by 2 bases and J by 0 bases, with 7 bases between the two germline ends. The germline V gene encodes CDR1 MNHEY and CDR2 SVGAGI. This CDR3 is 15 amino acids long. This sample was included in a study of blood T cell repertoires in COVID-19. Some clones are missing from TCRdb's copy, which holds only in-frame ones; the method was immunoSEQ multiplex PCR. The sample records about 200,000 clones, more than 80% being singletons. The sequence was obtained from a woman between 18 and 29 years old who had recovered from COVID-19. J is TRBJ2-2 and V is TRBV6-5; D perhaps matches TRBD1 (6 bases). Sequences were obtained from PBMCs or T cells enriched from blood (not recorded which). The CDR3 DNA sequence: TGTGCCAGCAGTTACAGGGGGACGAACACCGGGGAGCTGTTTTTT. Its protein is CASSYRGTNTGELFF.